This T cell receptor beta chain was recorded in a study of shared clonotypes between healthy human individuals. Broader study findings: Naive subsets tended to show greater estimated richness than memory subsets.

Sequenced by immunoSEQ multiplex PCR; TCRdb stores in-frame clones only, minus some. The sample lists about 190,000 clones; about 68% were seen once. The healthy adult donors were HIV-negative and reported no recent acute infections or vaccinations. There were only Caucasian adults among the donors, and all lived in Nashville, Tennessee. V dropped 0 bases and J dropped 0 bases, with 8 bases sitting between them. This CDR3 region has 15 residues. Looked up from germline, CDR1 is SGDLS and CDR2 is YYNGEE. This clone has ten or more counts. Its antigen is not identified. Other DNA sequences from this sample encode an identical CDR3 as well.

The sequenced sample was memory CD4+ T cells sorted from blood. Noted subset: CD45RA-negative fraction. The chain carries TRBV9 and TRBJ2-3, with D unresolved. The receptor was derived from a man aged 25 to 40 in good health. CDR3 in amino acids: CASSVVGTSTDTQYF. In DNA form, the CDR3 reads TGTGCCAGCAGCGTAGTAGGAACTAGCACAGATACGCAGTATTTT.